The entry below describes one T cell receptor (beta chain). At one of its ends the junction is not consistent with the germline gene, which may arise from a read error. The sample is drawn from a study of blood T cell repertoires in COVID-19. Study summary: COVID-19 samples collected from the United States, Italy and Spain covered acute and convalescent phases. PBMCs, B-cell-depleted T cells, or T cells provided the cDNA or gDNA that made up the material.

The CDR3 sequence is 15 residues long. CDR1 and CDR2 (germline): SSHAT, FNYEAQ (reference sequence). Per the original data handling: Amplified reference gene primers provided the basis for estimating nucleated cell counts. The assay was immunoSEQ multiplex PCR, and TCRdb's table has in-frame clones only and misses some. V, J and clone size reflect that table, while D and trimming were determined from the DNA. The top ten clones hold around 2.9% of a sample with 250,000 to 350,000 clones, 86% of them seen once. Sequences were obtained from peripheral blood. This TCR came from a woman aged 25 to 39 with active or convalescent COVID-19. The chain couples TRBV7-7 to TRBJ2-5; 8 nucleotides match TRBD2. The CDR3 coding sequence is TGTGCTAGCAGTCAGAGCGGGGGCTTTCAAGAGACCCAGTACTTC. It specifies CASSQSGGFQETQYF.